This section outlines one T cell receptor (beta chain) sequence together with its context. This specimen belongs to a study of regulatory T cells in long-lasting Graves disease. Study-wide background: Persistent Graves' disease denoted over 5 years of antithyroid drugs plus positive TSH receptor antibodies.

Sequencing libraries for TCR beta were prepared with iRepertoire HTBI primers and Arm-PCR of CDR3 regions. TCRdb fed the multiplex PCR reads into MiXCR, producing one record per CDR3 protein. The table records some 280,000 distinct CDR3 sequences, 22% of them present only once. Germline V gene data show CDR1 as SGHTA and CDR2 as FQGNSA. CDR3 size: 16 residues. The germline V and J ends were trimmed by 1 base and 0 bases, with 11 bases remaining between them. Time point noted: persistent/refractory GD, antithyroid drugs over 5 years with positive TRAb. The TCR library used RNA extracted from PBMCs. The sequences come from peripheral blood mononuclear cells (PBMCs), collected when the disease was refractory, from a patient treated with antithyroid drugs. This receptor was obtained from a female donor with Graves disease. The V and J genes are TRBV7-2 and TRBJ2-3, with D unclear. The CDR3 coding sequence is TGTGCCAGCAGCTTAGGAGGCTATTCTAGCACAGATACGCAGTATTTT. Encoded protein: CASSLGGYSSTDTQYF.